The clone carrying this T cell receptor beta chain came up once. Cohort allocation depended upon clinical history that participants reported. Sequencing was performed with immunoSEQ multiplex PCR; in TCRdb, only in-frame clones are kept and a portion is missing. The data show about 330,000 clones, 92% seen once. This sample is drawn from a study of blood T cell repertoires in COVID-19. The CDR3 has 16 residues. In germline, CDR1 is SGHTA, CDR2 FQGNSA. With 5 bases removed from V and 3 bases from J, the gap between germline ends came to 19 bases. Specimen: PBMCs or T cells enriched from blood (not recorded which). The sequence derives from a woman younger than 45 who had recovered from COVID-19. V is TRBV7-2 and J is TRBJ2-5; weak D call: TRBD2 (5 bases). The CDR3 sequence is CASSPASSRREETQYF. In DNA, the CDR3 is TGTGCCAGCAGCCCCGCGTCTTCCCGGCGGGAAGAGACCCAGTACTTC.